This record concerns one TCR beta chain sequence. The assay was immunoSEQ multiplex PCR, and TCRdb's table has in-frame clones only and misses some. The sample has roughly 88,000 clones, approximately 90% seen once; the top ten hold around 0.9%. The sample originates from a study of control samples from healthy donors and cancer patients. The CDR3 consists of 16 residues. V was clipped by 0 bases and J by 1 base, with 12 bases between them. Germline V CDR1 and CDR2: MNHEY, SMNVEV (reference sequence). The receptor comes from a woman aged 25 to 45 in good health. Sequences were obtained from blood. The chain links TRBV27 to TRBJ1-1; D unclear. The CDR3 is CASSLSARAPNTEAFF. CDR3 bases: TGTGCCAGCAGTTTATCCGCCCGCGCACCGAACACTGAAGCTTTCTTT.